This T cell receptor beta chain was obtained from a study of shared clonotypes between healthy human individuals. Study-level background: Each donor had three CD4 naive, three CD4 memory, two CD8 naive and one CD8 memory plate.

Per the germline V gene, CDR1 is LGHNA and CDR2 is YNFKEQ. This CDR3 spans 16 amino acids. The germline V and J ends were trimmed by 0 bases and 3 bases, with 12 bases remaining between them. The repertoire was sequenced with immunoSEQ multiplex PCR; TCRdb's copy has only in-frame clones and lacks some. The sample yields approximately 640,000 clones, 60% to 80% seen once. The donor population consisted of healthy HIV-negative adults with no recent acute infections or vaccinations. Study-wide results and limits: An expected dependence of interdonor clonotype sharing on sequencing depth was noted.

A remark on this clone: As yet, its antigen is unknown.

This TCR was sampled from a young woman in good health. The chain recombines TRBV4-2 with TRBJ2-1; either TRBD1 or TRBD2 may supply D (5 bases each). The sequenced sample consisted of memory CD4+ T cells sorted from blood. The subset: CD45RA-negative fraction. The CDR3 region has the DNA TGTGCCAGCAGCCAAGATGGGGGTCTCGTCTACAATGAGCAGTTCTTC. This encodes CASSQDGGLVYNEQFF.